This TCR beta chain was found in a study of cytomegalovirus exposure and HLA in healthy donors. Study-wide points: Later analysis identified a missense DCLRE1C variant that was linked to TCR beta V- and J-gene trimming. Most TCR beta V segments were productive about 87% or about 30% of the time in an earlier analysis. Fewer N-insertions than the approximately 680-donor mean were reportedly shown by an Asian-associated ancestry cluster in a later analysis. Judged likely to be a sequencing artifact was a cluster of highly shared sequence variants.

The CDR3 covers 16 residues. Germline values: CDR1 WNHNN, CDR2 SYGVQD (reference sequence). V shed 6 bases and J 2 bases; nucleotides not matched to a gene: 4. Use of 60 Vbeta and 13 Jbeta primers characterized the PCR. Repertoires were generated with immunoSEQ multiplex PCR, while TCRdb's copy carries only in-frame clones and drops some. In the table there are roughly 200,000 clones, over 75% of which are singletons. This clone occurred once. Antigen specificity is unknown. This chain uses TRBV10-1 with TRBJ2-1; TRBD2 matches 13 bases. This receptor was identified in a woman aged 50 to 60 in good health and CMV-seronegative. The specimen was PBMCs. CDR3 coding DNA: TGCGCCAGCAGCATGGGACTAGCGGGACCCTACAATGAGCAGTTCTTC. Translation: CASSMGLAGPYNEQFF.